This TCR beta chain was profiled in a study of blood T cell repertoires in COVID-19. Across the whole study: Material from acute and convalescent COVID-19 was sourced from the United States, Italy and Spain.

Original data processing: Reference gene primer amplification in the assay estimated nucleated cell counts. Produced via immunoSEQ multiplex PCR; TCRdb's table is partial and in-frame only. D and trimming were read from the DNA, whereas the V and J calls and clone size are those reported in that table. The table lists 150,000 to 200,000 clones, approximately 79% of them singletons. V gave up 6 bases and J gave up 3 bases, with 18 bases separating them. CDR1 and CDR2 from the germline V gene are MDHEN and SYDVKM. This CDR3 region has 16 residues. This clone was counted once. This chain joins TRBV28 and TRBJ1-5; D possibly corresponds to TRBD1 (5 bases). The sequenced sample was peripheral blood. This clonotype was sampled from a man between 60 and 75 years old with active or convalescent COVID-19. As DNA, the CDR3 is TGTGCCAGCAGATCCTCTGGTAACAGGTACAATCAGCCCCAGCATTTT. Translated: CASRSSGNRYNQPQHF.